This is a list of T cell receptor beta chains from one sample in a study of blood T cell repertoires in COVID-19. Only in-frame clones appear in the TCRdb table, and some are missing; sequencing was by immunoSEQ multiplex PCR. The table has under 75,000 clones, 79% seen once; the top ten hold 4.5% to 7%. The sequencing input was peripheral blood. The origin of the receptors is a woman aged 65 to 85 with acute or convalescent COVID-19. CDR3s include the opening cysteine and the closing phenylalanine or tryptophan. The order of the fields is V gene, J gene, clone size, D gene, CDR3 length, CDR3 protein, CDR3 DNA. The D gene is left open where the match is weak. For some rows the clone size is stated as once, few or many, or as a class when expanded; others skip it.

v_gene: TRBV10-3; j_gene: TRBJ2-3; abundance: -; d_gene: TRBD1; len: 13; CDR3aa: CAIRSQGADTQYF; CDR3nt: TGTGCCATCAGGTCACAGGGGGCAGATACGCAGTATTTT
v_gene: TRBV4-2; j_gene: TRBJ2-7; abundance: -; d_gene: TRBD2; len: 18; CDR3aa: CASSHTQPTSGGPLEQYF; CDR3nt: TGTGCCAGCAGCCACACCCAGCCCACTAGCGGGGGGCCTCTCGAGCAGTACTTC
v_gene: TRBV6-6; j_gene: TRBJ1-5; abundance: once; d_gene: TRBD1; len: 15; CDR3aa: CASSYQTGGGRPQHF; CDR3nt: TGTGCCAGCAGTTACCAGACAGGGGGCGGGCGGCCCCAGCATTTT
v_gene: TRBV24-1; j_gene: TRBJ1-1; abundance: few; d_gene: -; len: 15; CDR3aa: CATSDLHRAYTEAFF; CDR3nt: TGTGCCACCAGTGATTTGCACAGGGCGTACACTGAAGCTTTCTTT
v_gene: TRBV2; j_gene: TRBJ2-3; abundance: -; d_gene: TRBD2; len: 12; CDR3aa: CASGIGGDTQYF; CDR3nt: TGTGCCAGCGGGATCGGGGGGGATACGCAGTATTTT
v_gene: TRBV29-1; j_gene: TRBJ1-4; abundance: -; d_gene: -; len: 13; CDR3aa: CSVGELGLEKLFF; CDR3nt: TGCAGCGTTGGGGAGTTGGGTCTAGAAAAACTGTTTTTT
v_gene: TRBV6-1; j_gene: TRBJ2-1; abundance: -; d_gene: TRBD2; len: 16; CDR3aa: CASSEISGGTYNEQFF; CDR3nt: TGTGCCAGCAGTGAAATTAGCGGGGGCACCTACAATGAGCAGTTCTTC
v_gene: TRBV19; j_gene: TRBJ2-1; abundance: -; d_gene: TRBD2; len: 18; CDR3aa: CASKSITSSGGPLREQFF; CDR3nt: TGTGCCAGCAAGTCGATCACCTCTAGCGGGGGGCCGCTCCGGGAGCAGTTCTTC
v_gene: TRBV7-9; j_gene: TRBJ1-1; abundance: -; d_gene: TRBD1; len: 14; CDR3aa: CASSLRTGDTEAFF; CDR3nt: TGTGCCAGCAGCCTGAGGACAGGGGACACTGAAGCTTTCTTT
v_gene: TRBV24-1; j_gene: TRBJ2-2; abundance: -; d_gene: TRBD1; len: 17; CDR3aa: CATSTTGGSSNTGELFF; CDR3nt: TGTGCCACCAGTACGACAGGGGGTAGTTCGAACACCGGGGAGCTGTTTTTT
v_gene: TRBV19; j_gene: TRBJ2-1; abundance: -; d_gene: TRBD2; len: 15; CDR3aa: CASRLAGGTYNEQFF; CDR3nt: TGTGCCAGTAGACTAGCGGGGGGGACTTACAATGAGCAGTTCTTC
v_gene: TRBV6-5; j_gene: TRBJ1-1; abundance: -; d_gene: TRBD1; len: 15; CDR3aa: CASSYSQGALAEAFF; CDR3nt: TGTGCCAGCAGTTACTCTCAGGGGGCGCTTGCTGAAGCTTTCTTT
v_gene: TRBV5-1; j_gene: TRBJ2-2; abundance: -; d_gene: -; len: 16; CDR3aa: CASSLRGKEYTGELFF; CDR3nt: TGCGCCAGCAGCTTGCGAGGAAAGGAGTACACCGGGGAGCTGTTTTTT
v_gene: TRBV5-6; j_gene: TRBJ1-4; abundance: -; d_gene: -; len: 14; CDR3aa: CASSPVGVLEKLFF; CDR3nt: TGTGCCAGCAGCCCCGTTGGAGTGCTGGAAAAACTGTTTTTT
v_gene: TRBV9; j_gene: TRBJ1-1; abundance: -; d_gene: -; len: 14; CDR3aa: CASSVGVSFTEAFF; CDR3nt: TGTGCCAGCAGCGTAGGAGTTTCTTTCACTGAAGCTTTCTTT
v_gene: TRBV18; j_gene: TRBJ1-1; abundance: once; d_gene: -; len: 13; CDR3aa: CASSRQRDTEAFF; CDR3nt: TGTGCCAGCTCCCGACAGCGGGATACTGAAGCTTTCTTT
v_gene: TRBV12-5; j_gene: TRBJ2-1; abundance: -; d_gene: -; len: 15; CDR3aa: CASGSPDSSSGEQFF; CDR3nt: TGTGCTAGTGGTTCCCCGGACTCCTCTTCCGGTGAGCAGTTCTTC
v_gene: TRBV5-4; j_gene: TRBJ1-2; abundance: -; d_gene: -; len: 16; CDR3aa: CASSLVRSGGGSGYTF; CDR3nt: TGTGCCAGCAGCTTGGTTCGTTCCGGGGGAGGCTCTGGCTACACCTTC
v_gene: TRBV3-1/TRBV3-2; j_gene: TRBJ2-1; abundance: -; d_gene: TRBD2; len: 17; CDR3aa: CASSHSQGGLGPYEQFF; CDR3nt: TGTGCCAGCAGCCATTCCCAAGGGGGACTAGGCCCCTATGAGCAGTTCTTC
v_gene: TRBV7-6; j_gene: TRBJ2-7; abundance: -; d_gene: -; len: 11; CDR3aa: CASSFEGEQYF; CDR3nt: TGTGCCAGCAGCTTTGAGGGAGAGCAGTACTTC